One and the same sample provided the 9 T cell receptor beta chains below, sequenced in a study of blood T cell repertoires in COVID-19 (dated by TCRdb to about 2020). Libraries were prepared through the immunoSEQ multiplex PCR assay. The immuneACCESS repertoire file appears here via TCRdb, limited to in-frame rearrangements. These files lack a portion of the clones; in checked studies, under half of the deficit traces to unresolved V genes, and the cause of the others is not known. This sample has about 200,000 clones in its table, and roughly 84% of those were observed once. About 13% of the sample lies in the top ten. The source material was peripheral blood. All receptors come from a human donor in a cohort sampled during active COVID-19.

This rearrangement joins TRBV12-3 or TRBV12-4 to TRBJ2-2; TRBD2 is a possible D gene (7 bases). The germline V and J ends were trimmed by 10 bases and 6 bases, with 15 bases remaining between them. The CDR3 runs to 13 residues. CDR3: CATRSGGAGELFF. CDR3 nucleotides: TGTGCCACTAGGTCGGGGGGCGCCGGGGAGCTGTTTTTT.

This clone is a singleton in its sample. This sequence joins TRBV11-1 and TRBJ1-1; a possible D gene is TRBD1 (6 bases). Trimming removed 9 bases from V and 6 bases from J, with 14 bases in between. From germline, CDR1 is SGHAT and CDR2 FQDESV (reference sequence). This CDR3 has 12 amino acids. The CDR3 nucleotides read TGTGCCAGTACAGGGCTTTATTCTGAAGCTTTCTTT. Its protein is CASTGLYSEAFF.

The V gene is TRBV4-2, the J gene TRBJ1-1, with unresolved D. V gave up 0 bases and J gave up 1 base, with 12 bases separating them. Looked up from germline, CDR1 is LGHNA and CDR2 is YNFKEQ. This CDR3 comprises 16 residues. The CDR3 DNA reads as TGTGCCAGCAGCCAAGAAAGGTTTACAGCGAACACTGAAGCTTTCTTT. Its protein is CASSQERFTANTEAFF.

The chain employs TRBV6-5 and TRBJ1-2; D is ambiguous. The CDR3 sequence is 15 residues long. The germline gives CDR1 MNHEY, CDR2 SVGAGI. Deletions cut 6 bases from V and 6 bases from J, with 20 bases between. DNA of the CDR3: TGTGCCAGCAGCCTCCTAGACGGGATACGGGATGGCTACACCTTC. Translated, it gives CASSLLDGIRDGYTF.

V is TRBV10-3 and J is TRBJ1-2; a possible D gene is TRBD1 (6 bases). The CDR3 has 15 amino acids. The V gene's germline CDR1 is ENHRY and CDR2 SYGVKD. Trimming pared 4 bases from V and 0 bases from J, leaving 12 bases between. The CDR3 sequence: CAISVGQPANYGYTF. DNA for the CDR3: TGTGCCATCAGTGTCGGACAGCCAGCTAACTATGGCTACACCTTC.

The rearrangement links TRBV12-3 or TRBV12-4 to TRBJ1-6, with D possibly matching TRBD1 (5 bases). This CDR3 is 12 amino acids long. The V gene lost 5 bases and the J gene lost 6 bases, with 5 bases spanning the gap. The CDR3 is CASSDSNSPLHF. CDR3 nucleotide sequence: TGTGCCAGCAGTGACAGTAATTCACCCCTCCACTTT.

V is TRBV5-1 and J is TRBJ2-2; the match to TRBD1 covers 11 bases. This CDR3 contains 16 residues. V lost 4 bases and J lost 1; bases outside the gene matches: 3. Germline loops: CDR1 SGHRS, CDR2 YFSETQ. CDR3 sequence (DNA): TGCGCCAGCAGCCCGGACAGGGGGCTGAACACCGGGGAGCTGTTTTTT. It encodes CASSPDRGLNTGELFF.

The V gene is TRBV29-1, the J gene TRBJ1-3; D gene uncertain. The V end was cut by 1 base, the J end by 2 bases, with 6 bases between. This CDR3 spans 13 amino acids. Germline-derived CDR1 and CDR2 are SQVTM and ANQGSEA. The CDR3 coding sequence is TGCAGCGTTGAAGGAGGGACTGGAAACACCATATATTTT. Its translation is CSVEGGTGNTIYF.

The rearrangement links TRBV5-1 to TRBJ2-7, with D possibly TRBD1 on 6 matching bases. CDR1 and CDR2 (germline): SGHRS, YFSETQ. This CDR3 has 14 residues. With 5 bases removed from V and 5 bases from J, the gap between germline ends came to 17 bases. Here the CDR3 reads CASSGRGVVNEQYF. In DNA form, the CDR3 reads TGCGCCAGCAGTGGCAGGGGAGTTGTAAACGAGCAGTACTTC.